This T cell receptor beta chain originates from a study of neurological immune-mediated disorders. The overall study: The approximately 34 multiple sclerosis patients comprised approximately 31 relapsing-remitting and 3 secondary progressive cases. The study, taken as a whole, reports: The greatest TCR clonal expansion occurred in HTLV-1-associated myelopathy and the least in multiple sclerosis, which fell below healthy controls.

MiXCR, applied by TCRdb to the 5' RACE reads, yields one record per CDR3 protein. Among about 58,000 distinct CDR3 sequences listed, approximately 3.6% were seen once. From germline, CDR1 is MNHNS and CDR2 SASEGT. Trimming cost V 6 bases and J 4 bases; bases outside gene matches: 11. This CDR3 region has 16 residues. This clonotype was counted many times. Its matching antigen is unknown. This chain links TRBV6-1 with TRBJ2-7; the match to TRBD2 covers 11 bases. Sequenced material: PBMCs. This clonotype was sampled from a woman aged 55-70 years with multiple sclerosis. The CDR3 is CASSKGPLAGGYEQYF. CDR3 nucleotides: TGTGCCAGCAGCAAAGGTCCCCTAGCGGGAGGTTACGAGCAGTACTTC.